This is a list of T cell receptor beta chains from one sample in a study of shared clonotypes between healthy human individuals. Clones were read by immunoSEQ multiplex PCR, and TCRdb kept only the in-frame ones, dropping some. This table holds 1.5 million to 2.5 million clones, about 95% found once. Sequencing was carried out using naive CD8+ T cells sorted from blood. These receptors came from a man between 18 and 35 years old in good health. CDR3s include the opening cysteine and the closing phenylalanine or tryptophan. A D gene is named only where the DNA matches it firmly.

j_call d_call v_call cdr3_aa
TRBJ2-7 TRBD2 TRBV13 CASSPQREPSEQYF
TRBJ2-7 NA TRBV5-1 CASSMSGTVDEQYF
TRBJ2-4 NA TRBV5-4 CASSLAGVAKNIQYF
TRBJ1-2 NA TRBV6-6 CASSRDDYGYTF
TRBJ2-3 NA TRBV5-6 CASSWGRETSTDTQYF
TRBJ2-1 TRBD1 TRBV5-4 CASSAGQGTNNEQFF
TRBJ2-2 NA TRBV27 CASSLRSPGELFF
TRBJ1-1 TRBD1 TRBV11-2 CASSVGRGIEAFF
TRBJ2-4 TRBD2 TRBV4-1 CASSQGSGGAAKNIQYF
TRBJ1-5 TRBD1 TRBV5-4 CASSPDRAQPQHF
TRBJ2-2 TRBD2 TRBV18 CASSPEGRASAGELFF
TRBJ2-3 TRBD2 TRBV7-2 CASSPGLAQDTQYF
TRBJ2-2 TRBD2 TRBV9 CASSVGLAIYTGELFF
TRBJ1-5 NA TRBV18 CASSPLLGKQPQHF
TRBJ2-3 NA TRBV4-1 CASSQNPAGTFGDTQYF
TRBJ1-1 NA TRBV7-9 CASSSRDTLNTEAFF
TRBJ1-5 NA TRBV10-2 CASSEGTPGNQPQHF
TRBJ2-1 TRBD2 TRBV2 CASSGLAGYNEQFF